This TCR beta chain was captured by sequencing in a study of T cell responses to AZD1222 COVID-19 vaccine. For the study at large: Second-dose intervals of approximately 4 or approximately 12 weeks were pooled.

Whole-study results and caveats: Breadth and depth of Spike-specific TCRs rose after two AZD1222 doses. Only a handful of AZD1222 recipients were seropositive at baseline.

This clone was seen a few times. The antigen is not known. Germline CDR1 reads SSHAT; CDR2 reads FNYEAQ (reference sequence). The CDR3 runs 16 residues. V dropped 4 bases and J dropped 5 bases, with 17 bases sitting between them. The data were produced by immunoSEQ multiplex PCR, yet TCRdb's version contains in-frame clones alone and is incomplete. Of roughly 99,000 clones listed, 91% are singletons. The chain recombines TRBV7-7 with TRBJ2-2; D uncertain. The sample was peripheral blood, taken on day 0 of AZD1222 vaccination. The origin of this receptor is an adult in good health. CDR3 coding DNA: TGTGCCAGCAGCTCCAGGTCGACTCTGGGAACCGGGGAGCTGTTTTTT. Residues: CASSSRSTLGTGELFF.